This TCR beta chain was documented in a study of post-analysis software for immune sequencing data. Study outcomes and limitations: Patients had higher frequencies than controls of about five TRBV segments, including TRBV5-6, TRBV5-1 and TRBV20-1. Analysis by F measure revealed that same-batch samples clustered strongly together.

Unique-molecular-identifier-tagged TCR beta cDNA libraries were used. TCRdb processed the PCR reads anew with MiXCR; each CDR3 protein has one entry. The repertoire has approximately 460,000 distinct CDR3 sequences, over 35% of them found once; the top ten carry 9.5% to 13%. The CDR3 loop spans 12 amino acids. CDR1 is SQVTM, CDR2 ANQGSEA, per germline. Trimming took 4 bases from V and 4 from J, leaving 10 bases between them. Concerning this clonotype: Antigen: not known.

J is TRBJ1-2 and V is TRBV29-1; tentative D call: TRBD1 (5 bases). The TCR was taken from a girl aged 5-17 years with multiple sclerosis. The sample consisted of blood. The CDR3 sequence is CSVGPGLYGYTF. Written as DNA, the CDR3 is TGCAGCGTTGGCCCGGGGCTCTATGGCTACACCTTC.